Following are 14 T cell receptor beta chains from one sample sequenced in a study of persistence of HIV-infected CD4 T cells. No antigen has been identified for these receptors. This was the immunoSEQ version 4 assay in survey mode. This table comes from immunoSEQ multiplex PCR, and its TCRdb copy is limited to in-frame clones, with some not included. The data contain fewer than 50,000 clones, about nine tenths of them singletons. Nonspecific anti-CD3/anti-CD28 bead stimulation represents the broad CD4+ T cell repertoire. Sorting of responding CD4+ T cells relied on upregulated CD40 ligand together with CD69. Here the sequenced sample was CD4+ T cells sorted from PBMCs after roughly 18-hour stimulation, taken from a patient who received antiretroviral therapy. The source is an adult man with HIV who was CMV-seropositive.

V gene TRBV9 combines with J gene TRBJ2-3; 8 bases fit TRBD2. This CDR3 has 14 amino acids. V shed 4 bases, J shed 8 bases, and the junction held 9 bases outside the gene matches. Per the germline V gene, CDR1 is SGDLS and CDR2 is YYNGEE. CDR3 in DNA: TGTGCCAGCAGCTTAAGCGGGGGTCGTCCTACGCAGTATTTT. Translating it yields CASSLSGGRPTQYF.

The table lists this clone with a count of one. J is TRBJ2-7 and V is TRBV28; D gene uncertain. In germline, CDR1 is MDHEN, CDR2 SYDVKM. The CDR3 is 15 residues long. Deletions cut 2 bases from V and 5 bases from J, with 16 bases between. The CDR3 region has the DNA TGTGCCAGCAGTTTACGTCCAGGCGAAGGCCACGAGCAGTACTTC. This translates into CASSLRPGEGHEQYF.

V is TRBV25-1 and J is TRBJ1-3; no clear D. Germline CDR1 MGHDK, CDR2 SYGVNS. This CDR3 is built from 14 residues. The V and J ends lost 6 bases and 4 bases respectively, with 13 bases between them. CDR3 in amino acids: CASRAKWWGNTIYF. The CDR3 nucleotides are TGTGCCAGCAGGGCGAAGTGGTGGGGAAACACCATATATTTT.

The chain links TRBV28 to TRBJ1-4; possible D gene TRBD1, 5 bases. The V gene's germline CDR1 is MDHEN and CDR2 SYDVKM. The CDR3 spans 12 residues. V gave up 8 bases and J gave up 9 bases, with 13 bases separating them. Here the CDR3 reads CASLRDGKKLFF. The DNA for the CDR3 is TGTGCCAGCCTACGGGACGGGAAAAAACTGTTTTTT.

This chain joins TRBV11-2 and TRBJ2-2, with D tentatively TRBD1 (6 bases). There are 15 residues in the CDR3. Trimming took off 5 bases at V and 3 bases at J, with 13 bases between the two ends. Germline loops: CDR1 SGHAT, CDR2 FQNNGV. The CDR3 here is CASSPTAGDTGELFF. CDR3 nucleotide sequence: TGTGCCAGCAGCCCCACCGCAGGGGACACCGGGGAGCTGTTTTTT.

V is TRBV24-1 and J is TRBJ2-7; 10 nucleotides line up with TRBD2. This CDR3 has 15 amino acids. The V gene end was trimmed by 5 bases and the J gene end by 3 bases; junction bases not matched to a gene: 6. In germline, CDR1 is KGHDR, CDR2 SFDVKD. DNA of the CDR3: TGTGCCACCAGTGCGGCTAGCGGGAGTATCTACGAGCAGTACTTC. Its protein product is CATSAASGSIYEQYF.

The chain joins TRBV3-1 (or the pseudogene TRBV3-2) to TRBJ2-5; TRBD2 matches 7 bases. This CDR3 is built from 17 residues. V lost 4 bases to trimming and J lost 6 bases; unmatched junction nucleotides: 17. Looked up from germline, CDR1 is LGHDT and CDR2 is YNNKEL (reference sequence). CDR3 protein: CASSLPDTGGTRQTQYF. The CDR3 coding sequence is TGTGCCAGCAGCCTACCGGACACCGGGGGGACCAGGCAGACCCAGTACTTC.

This clone was found once. The V call is TRBV5-1, the J call TRBJ1-5; 12 bases fit TRBD1. The CDR3 is made up of 17 amino acids. Germline V gene sequence: CDR1 SGHRS, CDR2 YFSETQ. Trimming at V came to 4 bases and at J to 5 bases, leaving 10 bases not matched to a gene. The CDR3 DNA follows: TGCGCCAGCAGCATCAAACCGGGACAGGGGGCTTATCAGCCCCAGCATTTT. It is translated as CASSIKPGQGAYQPQHF. The full variable domain, in which reference TRBV5-1 and TRBJ1-5 provide the parts outside the CDR3, is KAGVTQTPRYLIKTRGQQVTLSCSPISGHRSVSWYQQTPGQGLQFLFEYFSETQRNKGNFPGRFSGRQFSNSRSEMNVSTLELGDSALYLCASSIKPGQGAYQPQHFGDGTRLSIL.

Written as DNA, the CDR3 is TGCGCCAGCAGCCAAGAAGGGTTCTCTGGAAACACCATATATTTT. This translates into CASSQEGFSGNTIYF. This chain connects TRBV4-1 to TRBJ1-3; the D is unclear. The CDR3 length is 15 residues. From germline, CDR1 is MGHRA and CDR2 YSYEKL. Trimming cost V 0 bases and J 0 bases, with 6 bases left between them.

The chain joins TRBV27 to TRBJ1-2; D may be TRBD1 (6 bases). Germline V lookup: CDR1 MNHEY, CDR2 SMNVEV (reference sequence). The CDR3 totals 15 residues. Trimming stripped 5 bases from V and 2 bases from J, with 15 bases between. The DNA of the CDR3 is TGTGCCAGCAGTACCACTTCGAGGGGGAACTATGGCTACACCTTC. Its translation is CASSTTSRGNYGYTF.

The chain joins TRBV6-6 to TRBJ1-5, with no clear D. There are 13 residues in the CDR3. The germline V gene has CDR1 MNHNY and CDR2 SVGAGI (reference sequence). Trimming removed 7 bases at V and 5 bases at J, with 12 bases between. The CDR3 DNA sequence: TGTGCCAGCACCGGGGAACCCTATCAGCCCCAGCATTTT. Translating it yields CASTGEPYQPQHF.

This clone was seen only a few times. V gene TRBV5-8 combines with J gene TRBJ1-6; 7 bases map to TRBD1. This CDR3 is built from 14 residues. Unmatched junction bases numbered 5, after V lost 7 bases and J lost 4 bases. In germline, CDR1 is SGHTS, CDR2 YDEGEE. The CDR3 bases are TGTGCCAGCGTCCCGGGACAGTATAATTCACCCCTCCACTTT. This gives the protein CASVPGQYNSPLHF.

This chain connects TRBV7-6 to TRBJ2-7, with 12 positions matching TRBD1. CDR1 is SGHVS and CDR2 is FNYEAQ in the germline V gene. V gave up 6 bases and J gave up 3 bases; unmatched junction bases: 6. The length of the CDR3 is 15 residues. The CDR3 nucleotides are TGTGCCAGCAGACCCGGGACAGGGGGCTTCTACGAGCAGTACTTC. The encoded protein is CASRPGTGGFYEQYF.

The J gene is TRBJ2-7, the V gene TRBV9; 10 bases are a match to TRBD2. Germline values: CDR1 SGDLS, CDR2 YYNGEE. Trimming removed 3 bases from V and 2 bases from J; junction bases left unmatched: 5. This CDR3 has 15 residues. This CDR3 reads CASSAISGGAYEQYF. In DNA, the CDR3 is TGTGCCAGCAGCGCGATAAGCGGGGGGGCCTACGAGCAGTACTTC.